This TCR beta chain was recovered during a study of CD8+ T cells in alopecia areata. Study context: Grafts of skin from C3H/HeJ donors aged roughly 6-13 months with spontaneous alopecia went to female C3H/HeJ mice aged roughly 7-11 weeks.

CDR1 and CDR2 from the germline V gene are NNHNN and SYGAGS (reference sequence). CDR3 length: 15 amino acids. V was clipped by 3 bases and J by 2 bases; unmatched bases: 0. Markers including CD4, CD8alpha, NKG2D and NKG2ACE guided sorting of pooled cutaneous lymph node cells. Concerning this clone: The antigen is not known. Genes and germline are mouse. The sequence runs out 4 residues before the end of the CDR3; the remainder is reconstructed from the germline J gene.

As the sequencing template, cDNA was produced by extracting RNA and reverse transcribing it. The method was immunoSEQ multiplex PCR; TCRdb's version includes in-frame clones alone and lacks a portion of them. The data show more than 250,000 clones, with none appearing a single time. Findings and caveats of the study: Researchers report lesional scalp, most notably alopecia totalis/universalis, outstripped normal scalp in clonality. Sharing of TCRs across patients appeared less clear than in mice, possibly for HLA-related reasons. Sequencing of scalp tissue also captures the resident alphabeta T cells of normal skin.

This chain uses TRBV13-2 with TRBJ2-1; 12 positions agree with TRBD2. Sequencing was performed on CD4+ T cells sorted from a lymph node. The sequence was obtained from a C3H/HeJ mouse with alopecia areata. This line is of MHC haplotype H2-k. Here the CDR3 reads CASGGDWGDYAEQFF. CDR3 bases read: TGTGCCAGCGGTGGGGACTGGGGGGACTATGCT.